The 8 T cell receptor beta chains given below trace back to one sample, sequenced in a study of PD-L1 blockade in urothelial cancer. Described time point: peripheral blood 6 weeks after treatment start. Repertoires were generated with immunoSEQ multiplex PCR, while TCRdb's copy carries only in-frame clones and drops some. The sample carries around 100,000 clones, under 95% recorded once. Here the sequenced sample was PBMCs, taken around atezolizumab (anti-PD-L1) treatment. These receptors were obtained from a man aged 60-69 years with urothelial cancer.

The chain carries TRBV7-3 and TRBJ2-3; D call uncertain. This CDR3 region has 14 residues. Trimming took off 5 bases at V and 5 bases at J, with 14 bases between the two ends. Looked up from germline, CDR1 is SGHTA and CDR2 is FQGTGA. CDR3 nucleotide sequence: TGTGCCAGCAGCCCGGGTGGGTCGATAGATACGCAGTATTTT. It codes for CASSPGGSIDTQYF.

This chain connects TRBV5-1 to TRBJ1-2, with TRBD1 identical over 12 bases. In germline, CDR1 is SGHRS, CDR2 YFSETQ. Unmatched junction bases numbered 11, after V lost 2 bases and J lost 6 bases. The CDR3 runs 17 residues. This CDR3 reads CASSFLGQGAFFDGYTF. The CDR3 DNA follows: TGCGCCAGCAGCTTTTTGGGACAGGGGGCATTTTTCGATGGCTACACCTTC. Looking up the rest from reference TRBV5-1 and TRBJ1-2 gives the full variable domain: KAGVTQTPRYLIKTRGQQVTLSCSPISGHRSVSWYQQTPGQGLQFLFEYFSETQRNKGNFPGRFSGRQFSNSRSEMNVSTLELGDSALYLCASSFLGQGAFFDGYTFGSGTRLTVV.

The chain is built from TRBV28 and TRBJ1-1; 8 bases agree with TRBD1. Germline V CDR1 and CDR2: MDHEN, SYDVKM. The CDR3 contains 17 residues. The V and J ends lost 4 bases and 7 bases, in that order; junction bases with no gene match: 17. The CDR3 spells CASSSLTGVLGGGEAFF. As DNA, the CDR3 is TGTGCCAGCAGTTCCTTGACAGGGGTACTAGGAGGGGGTGAAGCTTTCTTT.

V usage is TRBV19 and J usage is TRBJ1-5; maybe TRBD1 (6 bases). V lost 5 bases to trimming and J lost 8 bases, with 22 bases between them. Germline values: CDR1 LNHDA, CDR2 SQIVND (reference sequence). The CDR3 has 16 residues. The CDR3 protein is CASSLPVGGGQKPQHF. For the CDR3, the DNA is TGTGCCAGTAGTCTCCCCGTGGGGGGGGGCCAAAAGCCCCAGCATTTT.

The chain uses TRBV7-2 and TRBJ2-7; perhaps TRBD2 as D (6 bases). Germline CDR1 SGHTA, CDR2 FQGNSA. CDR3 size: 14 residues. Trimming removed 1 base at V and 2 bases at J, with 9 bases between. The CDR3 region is CASSLDSGPYEQYF. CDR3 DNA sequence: TGTGCCAGCAGCTTAGATAGCGGTCCCTACGAGCAGTACTTC.

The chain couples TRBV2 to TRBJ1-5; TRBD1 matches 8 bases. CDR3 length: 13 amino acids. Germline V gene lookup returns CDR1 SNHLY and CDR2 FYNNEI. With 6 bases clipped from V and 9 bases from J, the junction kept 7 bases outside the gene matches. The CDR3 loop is CASREDRVRPQHF. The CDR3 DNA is TGTGCCAGCAGAGAGGACAGGGTGAGGCCCCAGCATTTT.

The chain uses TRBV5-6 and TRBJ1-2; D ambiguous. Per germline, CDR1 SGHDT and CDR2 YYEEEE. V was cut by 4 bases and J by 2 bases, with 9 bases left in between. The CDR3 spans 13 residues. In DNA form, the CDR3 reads TGTGCCAGCAGCCCCGAGCGAAACTATGGCTACACCTTC. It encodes CASSPERNYGYTF.

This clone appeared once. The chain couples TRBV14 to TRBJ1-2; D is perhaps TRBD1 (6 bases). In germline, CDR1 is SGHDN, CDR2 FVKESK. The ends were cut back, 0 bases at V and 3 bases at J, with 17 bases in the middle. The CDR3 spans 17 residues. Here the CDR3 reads CASSQDDRRGIYYGYTF. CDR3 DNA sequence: TGTGCCAGCAGCCAAGATGATCGCAGGGGTATCTACTATGGCTACACCTTC.